This T cell receptor (beta chain) was sequenced during a study of shared clonotypes between healthy human individuals. Study background: Three plates each covered CD4 naive and memory; CD8 naive two, CD8 memory one. Study-wide findings and caveats: The sole specimen, blood, was sampled, and tissue repertoires likely differ. Estimated richness values were generally larger in naive subsets than in memory subsets.

Regarding this clone: Its antigen is currently unknown.

The V end lost 4 bases, the J end lost 1 base, and 24 bases lay between the germline ends. Germline CDR1 is MGHRA and CDR2 is YSYEKL. There are 19 residues in the CDR3. Deep-level settings were used for running the assay. Clones were sequenced by immunoSEQ multiplex PCR, and TCRdb holds only the in-frame ones, with some missing. This sample has 1,400,000 or so clones, with less than 99% found just once. The sample taken for sequencing was naive CD4+ T cells sorted from blood. Subset denoted: CD45RA+ positively selected. The genes are TRBV4-1 and TRBJ2-3; D possibly corresponds to TRBD2 (6 bases). This sequence originates from a man aged 25-45 years in good health. In nucleotides, the CDR3 is TGCGCCAGCAGCCGGGCGGGTAGGAGTAGCGGAGGGGGCACAGATACGCAGTATTTT. This encodes CASSRAGRSSGGGTDTQYF.